The next 6 T cell receptor beta chains were all read from a single sample in a study of cytomegalovirus exposure and HLA in healthy donors. PCR employed 60 Vbeta and 13 Jbeta primers. The table came from immunoSEQ multiplex PCR; TCRdb's copy has only in-frame clones and leaves some out. The repertoire holds fewer than 110,000 clones, with 76% as singletons. Sequencing input: PBMCs. The receptors derive from a man in his forties in good health and CMV-seronegative.

The gene calls are TRBV4-2 and TRBJ2-6; TRBD2 aligns across 8 bases. Losses at the gene ends were 0 bases for V and 2 bases for J; bases not matched to a gene: 6. This CDR3 comprises 18 residues. Germline assignment: CDR1 LGHNA and CDR2 YNFKEQ. The CDR3 sequence: CASSQDWGTRAGANVLTF. The DNA for the CDR3 is TGTGCCAGCAGCCAAGATTGGGGGACTAGGGCTGGGGCCAACGTCCTGACTTTC.

There are a few counts of this clone. This chain connects TRBV19 to TRBJ2-6, with D possibly matching TRBD1 (6 bases). The ends were cut back, 4 bases at V and 0 bases at J, with 13 bases in the middle. From germline, CDR1 is LNHDA and CDR2 SQIVND (reference sequence). CDR3 size: 17 residues. For the CDR3, the DNA is TGTGCCAGTAGTAGAACAGGGTTTGACTCTGGGGCCAACGTCCTGACTTTC. This codes for CASSRTGFDSGANVLTF.

This chain links TRBV2 with TRBJ1-2; TRBD1 agrees at 7 bases. The CDR3 contains 15 residues. V lost 11 bases and J lost 3; bases outside the gene matches: 15. Germline V gene sequence: CDR1 SNHLY, CDR2 FYNNEI. DNA for the CDR3: TGTGCCGCAGCGGAGGTTGGGCAGGGGGACTATGGCTACACCTTC. Translating it yields CAAAEVGQGDYGYTF.

The rearrangement links TRBV6-5 to TRBJ2-1, with a tentative D call TRBD2 (6 bases). Germline-derived CDR1 and CDR2 are MNHEY and SVGAGI. V was cut by 6 bases and J by 7 bases, with 16 bases left in between. The CDR3 extends over 14 amino acids. This chain's CDR3 is CASSRFGGSNEQFF. CDR3 in DNA: TGTGCCAGCAGCCGCTTTGGGGGGTCTAATGAGCAGTTCTTC.

This chain joins TRBV7-9 and TRBJ2-5, with D possibly TRBD1 on 5 matching bases. The length of the CDR3 is 13 residues. Per the germline V gene, CDR1 is SEHNR and CDR2 is FQNEAQ (reference sequence). V dropped 1 base and J dropped 14 bases, with 17 bases sitting between them. The CDR3 sequence is CASSLGGYTTLYF. The CDR3 coding sequence is TGTGCCAGCAGCTTAGGGGGCTATACGACGCTCTACTTC.

V is TRBV2 and J is TRBJ2-7; D is ambiguous. Germline assignment: CDR1 SNHLY and CDR2 FYNNEI. Deletions cut 0 bases from V and 7 bases from J, with 4 bases between. This CDR3 spans 11 amino acids. CDR3: CASSEAWEQYV. The CDR3 region has the DNA TGTGCCAGCAGTGAAGCTTGGGAGCAGTACGTC.